Below, 18 T cell receptor beta chains from the same sample are listed, as sequenced in a study of blood T cell repertoires in COVID-19. Sequencing used immunoSEQ multiplex PCR; TCRdb keeps in-frame clones, though not all of them. This sample yields 250,000 to 350,000 clones, of which 80% to 90% are seen a single time; approximately 2.5% belongs to the top ten. Material for sequencing was PBMCs or T cells enriched from blood (not recorded which). These receptors originate from a woman between 18 and 29 years old who had recovered from COVID-19.

The rearrangement links TRBV7-9 to TRBJ2-2; perhaps TRBD2 as D (6 bases). CDR1 SEHNR and CDR2 FQNEAQ come from the germline V gene (reference sequence). The CDR3 consists of 15 residues. Trimming took 1 base from V and 5 from J, leaving 11 bases between them. CDR3 in DNA: TGTGCCAGCAGCTTAGGACTCGGGGGTACCGGGGAGCTGTTTTTT. Its translation: CASSLGLGGTGELFF.

The chain carries TRBV10-3 and TRBJ1-1; 9 bases are shared with TRBD1. The V segment lost 5 bases and the J segment 6 bases; nucleotides outside the gene matches: 10. Germline CDR1 is ENHRY and CDR2 is SYGVKD. This CDR3 has 15 residues. CDR3 sequence reads: CAISPGTGRRAEAFF. CDR3 DNA sequence: TGTGCCATCAGTCCCGGGACAGGGAGGAGGGCTGAAGCTTTCTTT.

The genes are TRBV12-3 or TRBV12-4 and TRBJ2-5; D is unresolved. This CDR3 has 12 residues. The V end lost 4 bases, the J end lost 10 bases, and 13 bases lay between the germline ends. The CDR3 loop is CASSYPLKNQYF. DNA of the CDR3: TGTGCCAGCAGTTACCCACTTAAAAACCAGTACTTC.

The rearrangement links TRBV6-5 to TRBJ1-2, with TRBD1 matching 7 bases. Germline trimming cut 6 bases from V and 7 bases from J; bases unmatched to any gene: 11. Germline values: CDR1 MNHEY, CDR2 SVGAGI. There are 14 residues in the CDR3. The CDR3 DNA sequence: TGTGCCAGCAGCCCCCCAGGGGGGTCGGGTGGCTACACCTTC. Translated: CASSPPGGSGGYTF.

This clone was seen just once. This rearrangement joins TRBV2 to TRBJ1-5; 8 nucleotides line up with TRBD1. Germline V gene lookup returns CDR1 SNHLY and CDR2 FYNNEI. J lost 2 bases, V lost 6 bases, and 6 bases had no gene match. The CDR3 totals 15 residues. The DNA of the CDR3 is TGTGCCAGCAGCGGACAGGGATCGCGCAATCAGCCCCAGCATTTT. This sequence encodes CASSGQGSRNQPQHF.

This clone was seen a single time. The chain recombines TRBV3-1 (or the pseudogene TRBV3-2) with TRBJ2-3, with D uncertain. Germline loops: CDR1 LGHDT, CDR2 YNNKEL (reference sequence). V was shortened by 1 base and J by 8 bases, with 13 bases between the two germline ends. This CDR3 has 14 residues. In DNA form, the CDR3 reads TGTGCCAGCAGCCAAGTACTACAAGCGCGTACGCAGTATTTT. Translating gives CASSQVLQARTQYF.

The chain has TRBV28 and TRBJ2-1, with D maybe TRBD2 (7 bases). The ends were cut back, 6 bases at V and 8 bases at J, with 11 bases in the middle. The germline V gene has CDR1 MDHEN and CDR2 SYDVKM. The CDR3 is 12 residues long. CDR3 amino acids: CASRGGGDEQFF. Written as DNA, the CDR3 is TGTGCCAGCAGGGGCGGGGGCGATGAGCAGTTCTTC.

The chain's CDR3 is CASSLAPDYETQYF. The CDR3 DNA reads as TGCGCCAGCAGCTTGGCCCCAGATTACGAGACCCAGTACTTC. The V call is TRBV5-1, the J call TRBJ2-5; D is uncertain. Germline V gene sequence: CDR1 SGHRS, CDR2 YFSETQ. CDR3 length: 14 amino acids. Trimming left V 0 bases short and J 5 bases short, with 11 bases between.

The J gene is TRBJ2-7, the V gene TRBV2; maybe TRBD1 (5 bases). The germline V and J ends were trimmed by 4 bases and 0 bases, with 7 bases remaining between them. Germline CDR1 is SNHLY and CDR2 is FYNNEI. This CDR3 has 13 amino acids. The CDR3 spells CASSATDSYEQYF. The CDR3 DNA follows: TGTGCCAGCAGTGCGACAGACTCCTACGAGCAGTACTTC.

There are a few counts of this clone. The V call is TRBV19, the J call TRBJ1-5, with TRBD1 identical over 9 bases. The germline CDR1 and CDR2 sequences are LNHDA and SQIVND (reference sequence). This CDR3 contains 15 residues. V shed 3 bases, J shed 6 bases, and the junction held 6 bases outside the gene matches. The CDR3 DNA reads TGTGCCAGTAGTATTTCCGGACAGGGGAGTCAGCCCCAGCATTTT. Amino acids: CASSISGQGSQPQHF.

This clone appeared once. CDR3 region: CAISERGSTDTQYF. The CDR3 coding sequence is TGTGCCATCAGTGAACGGGGGAGCACAGATACGCAGTATTTT. V gene TRBV10-3 combines with J gene TRBJ2-3; D is perhaps TRBD2 (6 bases). The CDR3 runs 14 residues. Looked up from germline, CDR1 is ENHRY and CDR2 is SYGVKD. Trimming removed 3 bases at V and 0 bases at J, with 7 bases between.

This chain links TRBV15 with TRBJ2-5; D is possibly TRBD2 (7 bases). The germline V gene has CDR1 LNHNV and CDR2 YYDKDF (reference sequence). The CDR3 runs 16 residues. Trimming shortened V by 3 bases and J by 4 bases, and 18 bases separated the two germline ends. The CDR3 sequence is CATSSSRRGAGETQYF. The CDR3 bases are TGTGCCACCAGCAGCTCTCGTCGGGGGGCGGGAGAGACCCAGTACTTC. Full variable domain (outside the CDR3, taken from reference TRBV15 and TRBJ2-5): DAMVIQNPRYQVTQFGKPVTLSCSQTLNHNVMYWYQQKSSQAPKLLFHYYDKDFNNEADTPDNFQSRRPNTSFCFLDIRSPGLGDTAMYLCATSSSRRGAGETQYFGPGTRLLVL.

V and J are TRBV19 and TRBJ1-3, with D uncertain. CDR3 length equals 14 residues. CDR1 and CDR2 from the germline V gene are LNHDA and SQIVND (reference sequence). The V and J ends lost 3 bases and 2 bases respectively, with 8 bases between them. The CDR3 bases are TGTGCCAGTAGTATGACATATGCTGGAAACACCATATATTTT. Translating it yields CASSMTYAGNTIYF.

The sample holds one count of this clone. This rearrangement joins TRBV18 to TRBJ1-1; D is ambiguous. This CDR3 is built from 13 residues. The V end lost 2 bases, the J end lost 1 base, and 5 bases lay between the germline ends. Germline values: CDR1 KGHSH, CDR2 LQKENI. In DNA, the CDR3 is TGTGCCAGCTCACCAACCAGGAACACTGAAGCTTTCTTT. It yields the protein CASSPTRNTEAFF. Full variable domain (outside the CDR3, taken from reference TRBV18 and TRBJ1-1): NAGVMQNPRHLVRRRGQEARLRCSPMKGHSHVYWYRQLPEEGLKFMVYLQKENIIDESGMPKERFSAEFPKEGPSILRIQQVVRGDSAAYFCASSPTRNTEAFFGQGTRLTVV.

The V and J genes are TRBV4-1 and TRBJ2-1, with TRBD2 identical over 8 bases. The V gene end was trimmed by 4 bases and the J gene end by 0 bases; junction bases not matched to a gene: 11. Per the germline V gene, CDR1 is MGHRA and CDR2 is YSYEKL. The CDR3 has 18 residues. The CDR3 sequence is CASSPLPGGPSSYNEQFF. Written as DNA, the CDR3 is TGCGCCAGCAGCCCCCTCCCGGGGGGGCCGAGCTCCTACAATGAGCAGTTCTTC.

The chain joins TRBV28 to TRBJ2-7, with D possibly matching TRBD1 (5 bases). V lost 6 bases, J lost 12 bases, and 30 bases lay in between. The CDR3 is 16 amino acids. Germline assignment: CDR1 MDHEN and CDR2 SYDVKM. The CDR3 sequence: CASREPGETAFHPAYF. CDR3 bases: TGTGCCAGCAGGGAACCCGGCGAGACAGCCTTCCATCCGGCGTACTTC.

The sample holds many counts of this clone. This chain connects TRBV7-9 to TRBJ1-6; perhaps TRBD1 as D (6 bases). Germline-derived CDR1 and CDR2 are SEHNR and FQNEAQ (reference sequence). This CDR3 has 14 residues. V was pared by 2 bases and J by 8 bases, with 10 bases between. The CDR3, as DNA: TGTGCCAGCAGCTTAACTTCAGGGGATTCACCCCTCCACTTT. As protein: CASSLTSGDSPLHF.

The count of this clone is one. The chain is built from TRBV2 and TRBJ2-1; TRBD1 agrees at 8 bases. J was trimmed by 4 bases and V by 9 bases; bases with no gene match: 11. The CDR3 sequence is 15 residues long. Germline V CDR1 and CDR2: SNHLY, FYNNEI. The CDR3 coding sequence is TGTGCCAGAGGGTCACAGGGGGGCAAGTACAATGAGCAGTTCTTC. Amino acid sequence: CARGSQGGKYNEQFF.